The next 17 T cell receptor beta chains were all read from a single sample in a study of T-cell memory formation after mild COVID-19. Each CDR3 protein is one row after TCRdb ran MiXCR on the 5' RACE reads. The sample has over 500,000 distinct CDR3 sequences, roughly 17% seen once. Sequencing input: PBMCs or a T cell subset sorted from them (not recorded which). All receptors come from an adult woman who had mild COVID-19 (a few samples of this study predate the infection). Cell type and time point are not known.

This clonotype has more than one count but fewer than ten. The rearrangement uses TRBV6-2 or TRBV6-3 and TRBJ1-1; no firm D call. The germline V gene has CDR1 MNHEY and CDR2 SVGEGT. The ends were cut back, 4 bases at V and 6 bases at J, with 9 bases in the middle. This CDR3 contains 12 residues. The DNA of the CDR3 is TGTGCCAGCAGTTGGGGTGGTTCTGAAGCTTTCTTT. Translated: CASSWGGSEAFF.

The chain recombines TRBV5-1 with TRBJ2-1; 7 bases align to TRBD2. CDR3 length: 17 amino acids. Germline-derived CDR1 and CDR2 are SGHRS and YFSETQ. With 1 base clipped from V and 6 bases from J, the junction kept 13 bases outside the gene matches. This chain's CDR3 is CASSLNPRLAVGNEQFF. CDR3 nucleotide sequence: TGCGCCAGCAGCTTGAATCCTAGACTAGCTGTGGGCAATGAGCAGTTCTTC.

This clonotype occurred a few times. The CDR3 spells CASSQEEGTTYEQYF. CDR3 in DNA: TGCGCCAGCAGCCAAGAGGAGGGAACGACCTACGAGCAGTACTTC. The chain links TRBV4-1 to TRBJ2-7, with D possibly TRBD2 on 6 matching bases. The CDR3 is 15 residues long. Germline CDR1 MGHRA, CDR2 YSYEKL. The ends were cut back, 0 bases at V and 2 bases at J, with 11 bases in the middle.

CDR3: CASRIGAVPLYGYTF. CDR3 nucleotides: TGTGCCAGCAGGATCGGGGCAGTGCCCCTCTATGGCTACACCTTC. The V gene is TRBV27, the J gene TRBJ1-2, with TRBD1 as a possible D gene (5 bases). From germline, CDR1 is MNHEY and CDR2 SMNVEV (reference sequence). V was trimmed by 6 bases and J by 4 bases, leaving 18 bases between them. The CDR3 extends over 15 amino acids.

This clonotype was recorded at least ten times. The chain joins TRBV27 to TRBJ1-6; 10 bases agree with TRBD1. Trimming took 5 bases from V and 7 from J; bases not matched to a gene: 5. CDR1 is MNHEY and CDR2 is SMNVEV in the germline V gene (reference sequence). The CDR3 is 15 amino acids. The CDR3 is CASSPTDRGNSPLHF. CDR3 bases: TGTGCCAGCAGTCCCACGGACAGGGGGAATTCACCCCTCCACTTT.

A few counts support this clonotype. The chain has TRBV24-1 and TRBJ2-3; 11 nucleotides align to TRBD1. Germline CDR1 and CDR2: KGHDR and SFDVKD. This CDR3 contains 16 residues. J gave up 5 bases and V 0 bases, and 3 bases lay outside the gene matches. CDR3 residues: CATSDLQGQGGDTQYF. For the CDR3, the DNA is TGTGCCACCAGTGATTTGCAGGGACAGGGGGGAGATACGCAGTATTTT.

The gene calls are TRBV10-3 and TRBJ2-2, with D perhaps matching TRBD1 (5 bases). Germline CDR1 and CDR2: ENHRY and SYGVKD. The CDR3 spans 13 residues. The germline V and J ends were trimmed by 7 bases and 5 bases, with 11 bases remaining between them. This chain's CDR3 is CAINPGQTGELFF. The CDR3 DNA reads as TGTGCCATCAATCCAGGGCAGACCGGGGAGCTGTTTTTT.

V usage is TRBV2 and J usage is TRBJ2-4, with TRBD1 identical over 7 bases. CDR1 and CDR2 (germline): SNHLY, FYNNEI. J gave up 7 bases and V 1 base, and 7 bases lay outside the gene matches. The CDR3 has 15 residues. The chain's CDR3 is CASSEEQGSGNIQYF. In DNA form, the CDR3 reads TGTGCCAGCAGTGAAGAACAGGGGTCGGGGAACATTCAGTACTTC.

This chain joins TRBV2 and TRBJ1-5; 7 nucleotides align to TRBD1. Trimming cost V 7 bases and J 7 bases; bases outside gene matches: 16. Per germline, CDR1 SNHLY and CDR2 FYNNEI. The CDR3 loop spans 16 amino acids. The CDR3 is CASTPGRRQGVQPQHF. As DNA, the CDR3 is TGTGCCAGCACCCCCGGTAGGAGACAGGGTGTCCAGCCCCAGCATTTT.

This rearrangement joins TRBV27 to TRBJ2-3; D not resolved. V was clipped by 5 bases and J by 8 bases, with 11 bases between them. Germline V lookup: CDR1 MNHEY, CDR2 SMNVEV (reference sequence). The CDR3 is 12 amino acids. CDR3 in DNA: TGTGCCAGCAGTACCCAGCCGGGTACGCAGTATTTT. It codes for CASSTQPGTQYF.

The chain joins TRBV12-3 or TRBV12-4 to TRBJ2-1; D possibly corresponds to TRBD2 (6 bases). The V end lost 7 bases, the J end lost 6 bases, and 16 bases lay between the germline ends. The CDR3 loop spans 14 amino acids. In DNA form, the CDR3 reads TGTGCCAGCACCCCAGCGGGTCTGGGCAATGAGCAGTTCTTC. Its translation is CASTPAGLGNEQFF.

The sample holds a few counts of this clonotype. This sequence joins TRBV5-1 and TRBJ2-7; 8 bases agree with TRBD2. V gave up 0 bases and J gave up 2 bases; unmatched junction bases: 7. The V gene's germline CDR1 is SGHRS and CDR2 YFSETQ. The CDR3 runs to 16 residues. The CDR3 DNA sequence: TGCGCCAGCAGCTTGGAACCGGGACTAGTCCCCTACGAGCAGTACTTC. It translates to CASSLEPGLVPYEQYF.

The V call is TRBV6-1, the J call TRBJ1-2, with D hard to call. The CDR3 is 14 amino acids. V lost 10 bases, J lost 4 bases, and 19 bases lay in between. The germline gives CDR1 MNHNS, CDR2 SASEGT. The CDR3 protein is CATTPDGGPYGYTF. The CDR3, as DNA: TGTGCCACCACTCCGGACGGAGGGCCCTATGGCTACACCTTC.

This chain joins TRBV7-9 and TRBJ2-6, with D unresolved. CDR3 length: 17 residues. V lost 4 bases to trimming and J lost 0 bases, with 13 bases between them. Germline CDR1 SEHNR, CDR2 FQNEAQ (reference sequence). The DNA of the CDR3 is TGTGCCAGCAGCTCTATTGGTCGTGGCTCTGGGGCCAACGTCCTGACTTTC. Its translation is CASSSIGRGSGANVLTF. Filled out from reference TRBV7-9 and TRBJ2-6, the complete variable domain reads DTGVSQNPRHKITKRGQNVTFRCDPISEHNRLYWYRQTLGQGPEFLTYFQNEAQLEKSRLLSDRFSAERPKGSFSTLEIQRTEQGDSAMYLCASSSIGRGSGANVLTFGAGSRLTVL.

There are a few counts of this clonotype. The chain employs TRBV5-1 and TRBJ2-7; 12 nucleotides match TRBD1. The germline V gene encodes CDR1 SGHRS and CDR2 YFSETQ. The CDR3 sequence is 15 residues long. Losses at the gene ends were 7 bases for V and 4 bases for J; bases not matched to a gene: 9. CDR3 sequence reads: CASCSPGQGAYEQYF. DNA of the CDR3: TGCGCCAGCTGCTCACCGGGACAGGGGGCATACGAGCAGTACTTC.

The rearrangement uses TRBV4-1 and TRBJ1-1; no firm D call. The CDR3 consists of 13 residues. Trimming left V 2 bases short and J 7 bases short, with 11 bases between. Germline V gives CDR1 MGHRA, CDR2 YSYEKL. The CDR3 reads CASSQRGGLEAFF. The CDR3, as DNA: TGCGCCAGCAGCCAACGAGGAGGCCTTGAAGCTTTCTTT.

The rearrangement uses TRBV5-1 and TRBJ1-2; 9 bases are shared with TRBD1. This CDR3 is 13 amino acids long. CDR1 and CDR2 from the germline V gene are SGHRS and YFSETQ. V was pared by 4 bases and J by 8 bases, with 6 bases of the junction left unmatched. This chain's CDR3 is CASSHTGGEGYTF. The DNA of the CDR3 is TGCGCCAGCAGCCATACAGGGGGCGAGGGCTACACCTTC.